What follows are 14 T cell receptor beta chains derived from one specimen sequenced in a study of T-cell reconstitution after alpha-beta-depleted transplantation in children. Unique molecular identifiers were incorporated when the TCRbeta library was constructed. From the PCR reads, TCRdb called clonotypes with MiXCR, one entry per CDR3 protein. Of about 260,000 distinct CDR3 sequences in the sample, around 7.5% are singletons; the top ten hold nearly 6.5%. The specimen was PBMCs, mostly from graft donor cells, collected 180 days after TCRalphabeta/CD19-depleted stem cell transplant. All receptors derive from a male patient younger than 18 who had a stem cell transplant for acute lymphoblastic leukemia, so the T cells may come from the graft donor.

This clonotype came up many times. This CDR3 is CASSPTGGGGQPQHF. The CDR3 nucleotides read TGTGCCAGCAGTCCAACTGGCGGAGGGGGTCAGCCCCAGCATTTT. The chain links TRBV27 to TRBJ1-5; TRBD1 might be the D (6 bases). This CDR3 region has 15 residues. Germline V gives CDR1 MNHEY, CDR2 SMNVEV (reference sequence). Trimming removed 5 bases from V and 6 bases from J, with 17 bases in between.

Many counts were recorded for this clonotype. The V gene is TRBV6-5, the J gene TRBJ2-1; a possible D gene is TRBD2 (5 bases). The V end lost 4 bases, the J end lost 0 bases, and 13 bases lay between the germline ends. This CDR3 region has 16 residues. CDR1 and CDR2 from the germline V gene are MNHEY and SVGAGI. The CDR3 protein is CASSSLGESSYNEQFF. Here the CDR3 DNA reads TGTGCCAGCAGTTCCCTTGGGGAGAGCTCCTACAATGAGCAGTTCTTC.

In this sample, this clonotype turned up many times. This chain connects TRBV20-1 to TRBJ2-7; no reliable D call. V was trimmed by 2 bases and J by 1 base, leaving 12 bases between them. Germline loops: CDR1 DFQATT, CDR2 SNEGSKA (reference sequence). This CDR3 contains 14 residues. This CDR3 is CSARNKLKSYEQYF. CDR3 DNA: TGCAGTGCTAGAAATAAGCTTAAGTCCTACGAGCAGTACTTC.

A remark on this clonotype: A single base separates this from a much larger clone, so it may be a read error. The genes are TRBV5-1 and TRBJ1-2; the match to TRBD1 covers 7 bases. CDR1 and CDR2 (germline): SGHRS, YFSETQ. The CDR3 is 16 residues long. V shed 0 bases, J shed 4 bases, and the junction held 9 bases outside the gene matches. The CDR3 nucleotides are TGCGCCAGCAGCTTGGGCCCCCTGACAGGGTGCTATGGCTACACCTTC. Translated: CASSLGPLTGCYGYTF.

The chain couples TRBV4-2 to TRBJ2-5; 9 bases line up with TRBD1. V gave up 2 bases and J gave up 4 bases; unmatched junction bases: 5. Germline CDR1 and CDR2: LGHNA and YNFKEQ. This CDR3 region has 15 residues. CDR3 protein: CASSQRLDRGETQYF. In DNA, the CDR3 is TGTGCCAGCAGCCAACGCCTGGACAGGGGAGAGACCCAGTACTTC.

Notes on this clonotype: Since a much larger clone is just one base distant, this may be a read error. The chain is built from TRBV7-9 and TRBJ2-3; no definite D call. Per the germline V gene, CDR1 is SEHNR and CDR2 is FQNEAQ (reference sequence). The CDR3 length is 13 residues. With 3 bases removed from V and 2 bases from J, the gap between germline ends came to 6 bases. The CDR3 loop reads CASSFAVTDTQYF. In nucleotides, the CDR3 is TGTGCCAGCAGCTTCGCCGTCACAGATACGCAGTATTTT.

This chain uses TRBV12-3 or TRBV12-4 with TRBJ2-7; 11 nucleotides line up with TRBD2. V lost 2 bases, J lost 3 bases, and 6 bases stayed unmatched. The CDR3 has 16 amino acids. The CDR3 loop is CASSLRRLAGNYEQYF. The CDR3 DNA sequence: TGTGCCAGCAGTTTACGGCGACTAGCGGGAAACTACGAGCAGTACTTC.

The genes are TRBV2 and TRBJ2-1; 16 nucleotides align to TRBD2. CDR1 is SNHLY and CDR2 is FYNNEI in the germline V gene. Trimming removed 7 bases from V and 3 bases from J; junction bases left unmatched: 3. The length of the CDR3 is 16 residues. The CDR3 region is CASTGLAGGIYNEQFF. CDR3 nucleotides: TGTGCCAGCACGGGACTAGCGGGGGGGATCTACAATGAGCAGTTCTTC.

This clonotype was found many times. The rearrangement uses TRBV28 and TRBJ2-7; tentative D call: TRBD2 (6 bases). Looked up from germline, CDR1 is MDHEN and CDR2 is SYDVKM. CDR3 size: 15 residues. V was clipped by 6 bases and J by 6 bases, with 21 bases between them. The CDR3 is CASSLVGGRSLEQYF. CDR3 bases: TGTGCCAGCAGCCTTGTAGGAGGGAGATCGCTCGAGCAGTACTTC.

This clonotype showed up many times. The chain joins TRBV7-9 to TRBJ2-2; D not resolved. CDR3 length equals 14 residues. V was cut by 4 bases and J by 0 bases, with 6 bases left in between. The germline V gene has CDR1 SEHNR and CDR2 FQNEAQ (reference sequence). CDR3 nucleotide sequence: TGTGCCAGCAGCTCCACCGCGAACACCGGGGAGCTGTTTTTT. It codes for CASSSTANTGELFF.

This clonotype was counted many times. V usage is TRBV7-6 and J usage is TRBJ2-6; the D gene is possibly TRBD1 (5 bases). The CDR3 length is 16 residues. The germline gives CDR1 SGHVS, CDR2 FNYEAQ. Trimming left V 1 base short and J 0 bases short, with 7 bases between. The CDR3 protein is CASSLEGASGANVLTF. The DNA of the CDR3 is TGTGCCAGCAGCTTAGAAGGGGCCTCTGGGGCCAACGTCCTGACTTTC.

This clonotype was found many times. The chain uses TRBV12-3 or TRBV12-4 and TRBJ1-2; 7 positions match TRBD1. The V and J ends lost 3 bases and 7 bases, in that order; junction bases with no gene match: 5. This CDR3 has 13 amino acids. The CDR3 nucleotides are TGTGCCAGCAGTTTTACAGGGGAATTTGGCTACACCTTC. Its translation: CASSFTGEFGYTF.

The sample holds many counts of this clonotype. The J gene is TRBJ2-7, the V gene TRBV7-2; TRBD1 aligns across 7 bases. CDR1 is SGHTA, CDR2 FQGNSA, per germline. The J segment lost 1 base and the V segment lost 5 bases, leaving 8 bases of the junction unmatched. The CDR3 extends over 15 amino acids. The CDR3 region has the DNA TGTGCCAGCAGCCCTAGGGGGACAGTTTCCTACGAGCAGTACTTC. This codes for CASSPRGTVSYEQYF.

This clonotype was counted at least ten times. The chain combines TRBV6-1 with TRBJ2-3, with 7 nucleotides matching TRBD2. Germline assignment: CDR1 MNHNS and CDR2 SASEGT. This CDR3 region has 15 residues. Trimming at V came to 7 bases and at J to 5 bases, leaving 12 bases not matched to a gene. The CDR3 spells CASKVGGPPVDTQYF. The CDR3 coding sequence is TGTGCCAGCAAGGTGGGAGGGCCACCCGTAGATACGCAGTATTTT.